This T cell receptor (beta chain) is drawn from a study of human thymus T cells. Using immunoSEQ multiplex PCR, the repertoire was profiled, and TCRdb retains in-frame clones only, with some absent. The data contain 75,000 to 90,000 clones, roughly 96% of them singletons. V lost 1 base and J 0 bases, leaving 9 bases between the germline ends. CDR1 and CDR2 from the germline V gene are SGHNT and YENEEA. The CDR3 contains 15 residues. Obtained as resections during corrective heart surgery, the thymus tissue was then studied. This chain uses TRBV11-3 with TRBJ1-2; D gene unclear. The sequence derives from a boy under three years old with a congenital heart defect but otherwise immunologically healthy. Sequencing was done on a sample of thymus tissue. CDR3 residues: CASSLAVDANYGYTF. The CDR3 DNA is TGTGCCAGCAGCTTAGCCGTGGATGCTAACTATGGCTACACCTTC. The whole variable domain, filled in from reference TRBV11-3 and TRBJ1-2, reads EAGVVQSPRYKIIEKKQPVAFWCNPISGHNTLYWYLQNLGQGPELLIRYENEEAVDDSQLPKDRFSAERLKGVDSTLKIQPAELGDSAVYLCASSLAVDANYGYTFGSGTRLTVV.